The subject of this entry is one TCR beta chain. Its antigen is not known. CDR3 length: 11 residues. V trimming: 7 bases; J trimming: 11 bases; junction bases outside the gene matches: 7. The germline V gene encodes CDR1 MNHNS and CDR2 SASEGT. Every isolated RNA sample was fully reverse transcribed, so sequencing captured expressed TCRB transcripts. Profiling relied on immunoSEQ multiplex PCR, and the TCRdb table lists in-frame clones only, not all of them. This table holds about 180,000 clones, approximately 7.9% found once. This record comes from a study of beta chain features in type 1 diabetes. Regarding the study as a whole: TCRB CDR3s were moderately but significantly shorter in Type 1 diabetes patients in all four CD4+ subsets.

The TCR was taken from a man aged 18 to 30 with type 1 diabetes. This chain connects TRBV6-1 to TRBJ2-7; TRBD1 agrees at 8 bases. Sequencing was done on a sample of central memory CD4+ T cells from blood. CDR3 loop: CASTSGQGEYF. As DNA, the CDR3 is TGTGCCAGCACTAGTGGACAGGGAGAGTACTTC.